This is a list of T cell receptor beta chains from one sample in a study of CD8 T cells in ankylosing spondylitis. TCRdb ran MiXCR on the 5' RACE reads and lists one entry per CDR3 protein. In the table there are 36,000 or so distinct CDR3 sequences, 6% of which are singletons. The specimen was blood, either unsorted or a sorted T cell fraction (not recorded which). These receptors all come from a male donor with ankylosing spondylitis or in good health (not recorded which). The CDR3 runs from the conserved cysteine through the conserved F or W. D genes are given only for firm matches. Clone size is stated in some rows and not others, as once, few, many or a class when expanded.

j_gene	v_gene	d_gene	abundance	CDR3nt	CDR3aa
TRBJ2-2	TRBV7-6	-	many	TGTGCCAGCAGCCCCAGAATCAGTGGGGAGCTGTTTTTT	CASSPRISGELFF
TRBJ2-3	TRBV5-1	-	many	TGCGCCAGCAGCTTGGTTGGGAATTCAGATACGCAGTATTTT	CASSLVGNSDTQYF
TRBJ2-1	TRBV23-1	TRBD1	many	TGCGCCAGCAGTCGTAGCGTCGGGACAGGGAAAGGGAATGAGCAGTTCTTC	CASSRSVGTGKGNEQFF
TRBJ2-1	TRBV18	TRBD2	-	TGTGCCAGCTCACCTCGGACTAGCGGGGGGGACTACAATGAGCAGTTCTTC	CASSPRTSGGDYNEQFF
TRBJ2-7	TRBV7-9	-	many	TGTGCCAGCAGCTTTATCACGGAGCAGTACTTC	CASSFITEQYF
TRBJ1-3	TRBV5-1	TRBD1	many	TGCGCCAGCAGCTCTTCTACAGGGGCTGGAAACACCATATATTTT	CASSSSTGAGNTIYF
TRBJ2-5	TRBV20-1	TRBD2	many	TGCAGTGCTAGAGATAGCGGGGGGTGGGGGACCCAGTACTTC	CSARDSGGWGTQYF
TRBJ1-2	TRBV29-1	TRBD1	many	TGCAGCGCTGAGGGGGACAGCCTGATGTACACCTTC	CSAEGDSLMYTF
TRBJ2-7	TRBV20-1	-	many	TGCAGTGCTCCGCTTTCCAGGGTTGGCGAGCAGTACTTC	CSAPLSRVGEQYF
TRBJ2-7	TRBV4-1	-	many	TGCGCCAGCAGCCAGCGGACTGGGACCCTCCTGAACTTC	CASSQRTGTLLNF
TRBJ2-1	TRBV7-2	TRBD2	few	TGTGCCAGCAGCTTGGCCGGGCTAGCGGGAAGCAATGAGCAGTTCTTC	CASSLAGLAGSNEQFF
TRBJ1-2	TRBV5-1	-	many	TGCGCCAGCAGCTTGGATACGACGGACTATGGCTACACCTTC	CASSLDTTDYGYTF